This TCR beta chain was profiled in a study of blood T cells in healthy people across ages. Study-wide points: Samples with more naive T cells showed higher observed beta diversity.

Germline V lookup: CDR1 WSHSY, CDR2 SAAADI. The V and J ends lost 8 bases and 3 bases respectively, with 10 bases between them. This CDR3 contains 12 residues. This clonotype was seen more than once but under ten times. As yet, its antigen is unknown. Next came a second PCR, run for about 7 to 12 cycles, which used a sample-barcoded 5' primer along with a J-beta primer mix. Every sample returned 2.5 million or more CDR3-containing paired-end reads. From the 5' RACE reads, TCRdb called clonotypes with MiXCR, one entry per CDR3 protein. The data contain approximately 680,000 distinct CDR3 sequences, approximately 29% of them singletons.

The chain carries TRBV10-2 and TRBJ1-2; unclear D gene. The receptor comes from a woman older than 75 in good health. Sequencing input: blood. CDR3 residues: CASFKGDYGYTF. Here the CDR3 DNA reads TGCGCCAGCTTCAAGGGAGACTATGGCTACACCTTC.